These 15 T cell receptor beta chains came from one sample sequenced in a study of human T cells and chemical hapten exposure. Using its own MiXCR run on the RACE reads, TCRdb lists one record per CDR3 protein. The repertoire has under 200,000 distinct CDR3 sequences, roughly 30% of them found once; the top ten carry about 2.7%. This sample's time point: pre-sensitization, week 0. Documented treatment: therapeutic diphenylcyclopropenone sensitization with weekly scalp DPC. This material consisted of whole blood, taken in connection with sensitization to the hapten diphenylcyclopropenone (DPC). The receptors derive from a woman aged 25 to 45 with alopecia areata. Some clones in this sample may be carry-over from other donors' samples.

This clonotype appeared a few times. The genes are TRBV5-1 and TRBJ2-3; D is possibly TRBD2 (6 bases). The germline CDR1 and CDR2 sequences are SGHRS and YFSETQ. CDR3 length equals 15 residues. The V gene lost 3 bases and the J gene lost 5 bases, with 16 bases spanning the gap. The CDR3 nucleotides read TGCGCCAGCAGCTCCCTAGGGGCCGGGGGAGATACGCAGTATTTT. It specifies CASSSLGAGGDTQYF.

J is TRBJ2-5 and V is TRBV10-3, with D uncertain. Per germline, CDR1 ENHRY and CDR2 SYGVKD. Trimming took 2 bases from V and 2 from J, leaving 6 bases between them. The CDR3 loop spans 13 amino acids. The CDR3 protein is CAISEVRQETQYF. CDR3 bases: TGTGCCATCAGTGAGGTCAGGCAAGAGACCCAGTACTTC.

The V and J genes are TRBV28 and TRBJ1-4; D is unclear. Germline V CDR1 and CDR2: MDHEN, SYDVKM. Between the trimmed V and J ends, which lost 6 bases and 5 bases, there was a span of 16 bases. The CDR3 runs 15 residues. CDR3 sequence reads: CASSGARLVNEKLFF. DNA of the CDR3: TGTGCCAGCAGCGGTGCCCGGCTCGTCAATGAAAAACTGTTTTTT.

V is TRBV28 and J is TRBJ2-3; maybe TRBD2 (6 bases). The V end was cut by 2 bases, the J end by 6 bases, with 24 bases between. Per germline, CDR1 MDHEN and CDR2 SYDVKM. The CDR3 spans 18 residues. CDR3 region: CASSLGLRGAKFSDTQYF. Written as DNA, the CDR3 is TGTGCCAGCAGTTTAGGGTTGCGCGGGGCAAAATTTTCGGATACGCAGTATTTT.

The V and J genes are TRBV15 and TRBJ2-1; D gene uncertain. The CDR3 loop spans 14 amino acids. V lost 0 bases and J 4 bases, leaving 7 bases between the germline ends. CDR1 LNHNV and CDR2 YYDKDF come from the germline V gene (reference sequence). For the CDR3, the DNA is TGTGCCACCAGCAGAGAGGCCGATTACAATGAGCAGTTCTTC. Its translation: CATSREADYNEQFF. Looking up the rest from reference TRBV15 and TRBJ2-1 gives the full variable domain: DAMVIQNPRYQVTQFGKPVTLSCSQTLNHNVMYWYQQKSSQAPKLLFHYYDKDFNNEADTPDNFQSRRPNTSFCFLDIRSPGLGDTAMYLCATSREADYNEQFFGPGTRLTVL.

This clonotype was found many times. The chain joins TRBV3-1 to TRBJ2-7; D is uncertain. The CDR3 runs to 11 residues. Trimming took 4 bases from V and 5 from J, leaving 6 bases between them. Germline V lookup: CDR1 LGHDT, CDR2 YNNKEL (reference sequence). As DNA, the CDR3 is TGTGCCAGCAGCCTCCAGCACGAGCAGTACTTC. Translated, it gives CASSLQHEQYF.

The V gene is TRBV29-1, the J gene TRBJ1-4; TRBD1 might be the D (5 bases). This CDR3 is 13 amino acids long. The V end was cut by 4 bases, the J end by 1 base, with 7 bases between. Germline V CDR1 and CDR2: SQVTM, ANQGSEA. Here the CDR3 reads CSVGGVTNEKLFF. CDR3 in DNA: TGCAGCGTTGGGGGGGTAACTAATGAAAAACTGTTTTTT. The complete variable domain, with remaining parts taken from reference TRBV29-1 and TRBJ1-4, reads SAVISQKPSRDICQRGTSLTIQCQVDSQVTMMFWYRQQPGQSLTLIATANQGSEATYESGFVIDKFPISRPNLTFSTLTVSNMSPEDSSIYLCSVGGVTNEKLFFGSGTQLSVL.

The J gene is TRBJ2-1, the V gene TRBV19, with 9 bases matching TRBD1. After removal of 3 bases from V and 8 bases from J, the junction contained 5 bases not matched to a gene. The length of the CDR3 is 14 residues. Germline V gene lookup returns CDR1 LNHDA and CDR2 SQIVND (reference sequence). The CDR3 DNA reads TGTGCCAGTAGTATCGGGACAGGGTTTGATGAGCAGTTCTTC. It specifies CASSIGTGFDEQFF.

There are many counts of this clonotype. The chain has TRBV28 and TRBJ1-6; 8 positions agree with TRBD1. CDR1 and CDR2 (germline): MDHEN, SYDVKM. Germline trimming cut 3 bases from V and 3 bases from J; bases unmatched to any gene: 4. The CDR3 has 16 residues. The CDR3 sequence is CASSFLGQGYNSPLHF. The CDR3 coding sequence is TGTGCCAGCAGTTTCCTCGGACAGGGCTATAATTCACCCCTCCACTTT.

This clonotype has more than one count but fewer than ten. The genes are TRBV2 and TRBJ2-7; TRBD1 matches at 8 bases. This CDR3 region has 14 residues. Germline CDR1 SNHLY, CDR2 FYNNEI. V was clipped by 8 bases and J by 6 bases; unmatched bases: 12. CDR3 bases: TGTGCCAGCTTATCCGAGACAGGGGTTGGCGAGCAGTACTTC. It translates to CASLSETGVGEQYF.

This chain uses TRBV28 with TRBJ1-2; maybe TRBD1 (5 bases). This CDR3 comprises 14 residues. Germline lookup yields CDR1 MDHEN and CDR2 SYDVKM. V was pared by 10 bases and J by 1 base, with 16 bases between. The CDR3 protein is CATGGVDVNYGYTF. CDR3 DNA sequence: TGTGCCACGGGGGGAGTTGACGTTAACTATGGCTACACCTTC.

This clonotype turned up a few times. The CDR3 nucleotides are TGCGCCAGCAGCCGAGGCCGGGAGAACACTGAAGCTTTCTTT. It is translated as CASSRGRENTEAFF. The J gene is TRBJ1-1, the V gene TRBV4-3; no clear D. With 4 bases removed from V and 1 base from J, the gap between germline ends came to 10 bases. Per germline, CDR1 LGHNA and CDR2 YSLEER. The CDR3 is 14 amino acids.

This clonotype was seen only a few times. Relative to the germline gene, one junction end is altered; a read error may explain this. The V and J genes are TRBV29-1 and TRBJ2-5, with TRBD1 as a possible D gene (6 bases). Germline V gene sequence: CDR1 SQVTM, CDR2 ANQGSEA. The CDR3 totals 13 residues. The CDR3 DNA reads TGCAGCGTTGATGGGGGCCCCCAAGAGGCCCAGTACTTC. Amino acid sequence: CSVDGGPQEAQYF.

There are a few counts of this clonotype. The chain links TRBV6-2 or TRBV6-3 to TRBJ1-6; 7 bases align to TRBD1. Germline CDR1 is MNHEY and CDR2 is SVGEGT. This CDR3 has 15 residues. With 6 bases clipped from V and 7 bases from J, the junction kept 9 bases outside the gene matches. CDR3 sequence: CASRPPDRENSPLHF. The CDR3 nucleotides are TGTGCCAGCAGACCACCCGACAGGGAAAATTCACCCCTCCACTTT.

CDR3 sequence: CASSQQRGIYNEQFF. The CDR3 bases are TGTGCCAGCAGCCAACAGCGGGGAATTTACAATGAGCAGTTCTTC. The genes are TRBV3-1 and TRBJ2-1, with 7 bases that match TRBD2. Germline CDR1 reads LGHDT; CDR2 reads YNNKEL (reference sequence). The CDR3 contains 15 residues. V was clipped by 2 bases and J by 4 bases; unmatched bases: 5.